This T cell receptor (beta chain) was obtained from a study of T cell repertoires in cytomegalovirus infection. V lost 3 bases, J lost 8 bases, and 13 bases lay in between. The CDR3 sequence is 13 residues long. The germline V gene encodes CDR1 MDHEN and CDR2 SYDVKM. From the reads, TCRdb called clonotypes with MiXCR, one entry per CDR3 protein. The data show under 800,000 distinct CDR3 sequences, approximately 24% seen once. This clonotype was detected ten times or more. This TCR derives from a human donor in good health (CMV status not recorded). Some clones in this sample may be carry-over from other donors' samples. The chain employs TRBV28 and TRBJ1-2; D ambiguous. Sequencing used CD8+ T cells from PBMCs. The CDR3 DNA is TGTGCCAGCAGTTTTATTCCTGGGGAGGGCTACACCTTC. It specifies CASSFIPGEGYTF.